This TCR beta chain was identified in a study of T-cell reconstitution after alpha-beta-depleted transplantation in children. J was trimmed by 3 bases and V by 4 bases; bases with no gene match: 5. Looked up from germline, CDR1 is SEHNR and CDR2 is FQNEAQ (reference sequence). The CDR3 consists of 14 residues. This sample's TCRbeta library carried unique molecular identifier barcodes. TCRdb independently ran MiXCR on the PCR reads; one entry per CDR3 protein. This table has about 300,000 distinct CDR3 sequences, 10% appearing once. This clonotype was recorded at least ten times. Its specificity is unknown. Study-level points and caveats: Some patients owed their high day-60 TCRbeta diversity to surviving recipient T cells and thymic progenitors. At the one-year point after transplant, T-cell counts and TCRbeta diversity were found to come mostly from T cells that had been newly produced. Expanded graft clones, several hundred of them, were reportedly the source of alpha-beta T cells about two months after transplant.

This chain joins TRBV7-9 and TRBJ2-5, with 7 bases that match TRBD1. This sequence was found in a boy under two years old with acute myeloid leukemia, due to receive a stem cell transplant. The material was PBMCs, obtained before TCRalphabeta/CD19-depleted stem cell transplant. The CDR3 is CASSSLDREETQYF. The CDR3, as DNA: TGTGCCAGCAGCTCCCTTGACAGGGAAGAGACCCAGTACTTC. Filled out from reference TRBV7-9 and TRBJ2-5, the complete variable domain reads DTGVSQNPRHKITKRGQNVTFRCDPISEHNRLYWYRQTLGQGPEFLTYFQNEAQLEKSRLLSDRFSAERPKGSFSTLEIQRTEQGDSAMYLCASSSLDREETQYFGPGTRLLVL.